This entry describes one T cell receptor (beta chain). This record belongs to a study of cytomegalovirus exposure and HLA in healthy donors. This CDR3 has 15 residues. The germline CDR1 and CDR2 sequences are SGHTA and FQGTGA. The ends were cut back, 2 bases at V and 5 bases at J, with 15 bases in the middle. The protocol was immunoSEQ multiplex PCR, while the TCRdb copy is restricted to in-frame clones and leaves out a portion. The repertoire holds 95,000 to 120,000 clones, with approximately 85% as singletons. V usage is TRBV7-3 and J usage is TRBJ2-5; perhaps TRBD1 as D (5 bases). The sample comprised PBMCs. The sequence came from a woman aged 18-29 years in good health and CMV-seronegative. CDR3 coding DNA: TGTGCCAGCAGCTTATTTGGACACGGTGGGGAGACCCAGTACTTC. Translation gives CASSLFGHGGETQYF. Complete variable domain (other parts from reference TRBV7-3 and TRBJ2-5): GAGVSQTPSNKVTEKGKYVELRCDPISGHTALYWYRQSLGQGPEFLIYFQGTGAADDSGLPNDRFFAVRPEGSVSTLKIQRTERGDSAVYLCASSLFGHGGETQYFGPGTRLLVL.